What follows are 7 T cell receptor beta chains derived from one specimen sequenced in a study of T-cell reconstitution after alpha-beta-depleted transplantation in children. A TCRbeta library incorporating unique molecular identifiers was prepared. TCRdb re-analysed the PCR reads in MiXCR, keeping a single row per CDR3 protein. The sample lists some 150,000 distinct CDR3 sequences, 8.8% occurring once. Here the sequenced sample was PBMCs, mostly from graft donor cells, taken 180 days after TCRalphabeta/CD19-depleted stem cell transplant. The receptor set was obtained from a female patient aged 2 to 10 who had a stem cell transplant for congenital amegakaryocytic thrombocytopenia, so the T cells may come from the graft donor.

There are many counts of this clonotype. The chain uses TRBV6-1 and TRBJ1-5; D gene uncertain. Germline V gene sequence: CDR1 MNHNS, CDR2 SASEGT. The CDR3 has 15 residues. Trimming left V 6 bases short and J 5 bases short, with 17 bases between. CDR3 nucleotides: TGTGCCAGCAGGCAAACTCGGGAGGGCTATCAGCCCCAGCATTTT. Protein product: CASRQTREGYQPQHF.

This clonotype was counted between two and nine times. The V gene is TRBV5-1, the J gene TRBJ2-6, with D unclear. Trimming left V 1 base short and J 2 bases short, with 7 bases between. Germline CDR1 and CDR2: SGHRS and YFSETQ. CDR3 length: 15 amino acids. The CDR3 sequence: CASSLRVPGANVLTF. The CDR3 region has the DNA TGCGCCAGCAGCTTGCGGGTCCCTGGGGCCAACGTCCTGACTTTC.

As for this clonotype: A junction boundary mismatches the germline segment, possibly from a read error. This chain joins TRBV6-4 and TRBJ1-2; D is ambiguous. CDR1 is MRHNA, CDR2 SNTAGT, per germline. This CDR3 has 19 amino acids. CDR3 protein: CARSPSWVEMVQTNYGYTF. DNA of the CDR3: TGTGCCCGCAGTCCCTCCTGGGTCGAGATGGTCCAGACTAACTATGGCTACACCTTC.

This clonotype was detected ten times or more. The genes are TRBV12-3 or TRBV12-4 and TRBJ1-2, with TRBD1 as a possible D gene (5 bases). The V end was cut by 6 bases, the J end by 3 bases, with 11 bases between. CDR3 length equals 13 residues. The CDR3 sequence is CASSPRGDYGYTF. In DNA form, the CDR3 reads TGTGCCAGCAGCCCCCGAGGGGACTATGGCTACACCTTC.

Notes on this clonotype: A single base separates this from a much larger clone, so it may be a read error. The V and J genes are TRBV3-1 and TRBJ2-7; no clear D gene. The V and J ends lost 4 bases and 6 bases respectively, with 13 bases between them. Germline lookup yields CDR1 LGHDT and CDR2 YNNKEL (reference sequence). This CDR3 contains 13 residues. CDR3 loop: CASSLQHGLEQYF. CDR3 bases: TGTGCCAGCAGCCTCCAACATGGTCTCGAGCAGTACTTC.

This clonotype was observed at least ten times. The J gene is TRBJ1-2, the V gene TRBV7-9; TRBD1 matches at 7 bases. J was trimmed by 4 bases and V by 3 bases; bases with no gene match: 2. The CDR3 contains 13 residues. From germline, CDR1 is SEHNR and CDR2 FQNEAQ (reference sequence). Here the CDR3 DNA reads TGTGCCAGCAGCTTGGGGACAGCCTATGGCTACACCTTC. Translation: CASSLGTAYGYTF. The entire variable domain, with the rest obtained from reference TRBV7-9 and TRBJ1-2, is as follows: DTGVSQNPRHKITKRGQNVTFRCDPISEHNRLYWYRQTLGQGPEFLTYFQNEAQLEKSRLLSDRFSAERPKGSFSTLEIQRTEQGDSAMYLCASSLGTAYGYTFGSGTRLTVV.

This clonotype was recorded many times. This sequence joins TRBV5-6 and TRBJ2-3, with 8 positions matching TRBD2. Per germline, CDR1 SGHDT and CDR2 YYEEEE. V trimming: 0 bases; J trimming: 4 bases; junction bases outside the gene matches: 4. There are 15 residues in the CDR3. CDR3 DNA: TGTGCCAGCAGCTTGGGCGGGGGGTTCGCAGATACGCAGTATTTT. This gives the protein CASSLGGGFADTQYF.